This TCR beta chain stems from a study of PD-L1 blockade in urothelial cancer. As for the study in general: From about 2014, patients received atezolizumab, given as 1,200 mg intravenously every 3 weeks.

Assay used: immunoSEQ multiplex PCR; TCRdb lists only in-frame clones, some missing. The table records roughly 50,000 clones, 85% of them present only once. Documented time point: pretreatment peripheral blood. Locally advanced or metastatic urothelial carcinoma was diagnosed in the patients. Germline lookup yields CDR1 SEHNR and CDR2 FQNEAQ (reference sequence). V lost 5 bases and J lost 8; bases outside the gene matches: 6. This CDR3 has 14 residues. The sequencing here drew on PBMCs, taken around atezolizumab (anti-PD-L1) treatment. The sequence came from an older man with urothelial cancer. The chain employs TRBV7-9 and TRBJ2-2, with TRBD1 matching over 9 bases. The CDR3 is CASSRGQGKGELFF. CDR3 bases: TGTGCCAGCAGCCGCGGACAGGGGAAAGGGGAGCTGTTTTTT.